Sequencing of this T cell receptor beta chain was carried out in a study of Graves' ophthalmopathy and Graves' hyperthyroidism. Amplification of TCR beta CDR3 regions used RNA transcripts. HTBI-primed first-round RT-PCR preceded second-round multiplex PCR. TCRdb fed the multiplex PCR reads into MiXCR, producing one record per CDR3 protein. The sample lists some 240,000 distinct CDR3 sequences, 45% occurring once. Study results and limitations: Blood samples also showed most expanded thyroid clonotypes exceeding 0.001 frequency. The model forecast ophthalmopathy progression, reaching under 71% sensitivity and approximately 72% specificity.

Note on this clonotype: Its antigen is currently unknown.

Trimming at V came to 8 bases and at J to 1 base, leaving 7 bases not matched to a gene. The germline V gene has CDR1 MDHEN and CDR2 SYDVKM. There are 15 residues in the CDR3. The chain has TRBV28 and TRBJ1-5; 8 bases align to TRBD1. Sequencing was performed on peripheral blood. This TCR was recovered from an adult man with Graves' ophthalmopathy. CDR3 coding DNA: TGTGCCAGCCTCAGGGGGCCTTGGAGCAATCAGCCCCAGCATTTT. As protein: CASLRGPWSNQPQHF.